The 16 T cell receptor beta chains below come from one sample, sequenced in a study of T cells in Graves' hyperthyroidism and ophthalmopathy. The TCR beta CDR3 regions underwent amplification using RNA transcripts as the source. TCR CDR3 regions were first amplified by RT-PCR with HTBI primers. TCRdb re-called the multiplex PCR reads through MiXCR, storing one row per CDR3 protein. The table includes around 720,000 distinct CDR3 sequences, 35% detected once. The source material was blood. The receptors originated from a woman in her thirties or forties with Graves' hyperthyroidism.

The table lists this clonotype with a few counts. This chain uses TRBV5-6 with TRBJ2-5, with D maybe TRBD2 (6 bases). Germline assignment: CDR1 SGHDT and CDR2 YYEEEE. This CDR3 is built from 16 residues. With 6 bases removed from V and 1 base from J, the gap between germline ends came to 19 bases. CDR3 in DNA: TGTGCCAGCACCCCCGAGTATGGGACTCTCCAAGAGACCCAGTACTTC. Translated, it gives CASTPEYGTLQETQYF.

The V and J genes are TRBV20-1 and TRBJ1-2; D not resolved. Germline CDR1 DFQATT, CDR2 SNEGSKA (reference sequence). Trimming pared 1 base from V and 0 bases from J, leaving 15 bases between. The CDR3 spans 16 residues. The CDR3 region is CSARGVSGAPNYGYTF. In DNA, the CDR3 is TGCAGTGCTAGAGGGGTATCGGGAGCCCCTAACTATGGCTACACCTTC.

This clonotype has just one count. This may be a read error, as it is one base from a much larger clone. The rearrangement uses TRBV9 and TRBJ1-1; D perhaps matches TRBD1 (6 bases). This CDR3 region has 14 residues. The germline V gene encodes CDR1 SGDLS and CDR2 YYNGEE. This CDR3 is CASSVTAGATETFF. CDR3 bases: TGTGCCAGCAGCGTAACGGCGGGGGCCACTGAAACTTTCTTT.

The J gene is TRBJ2-3, the V gene TRBV7-2; 10 positions match TRBD2. CDR3 length: 16 amino acids. CDR1 SGHTA and CDR2 FQGNSA come from the germline V gene. The junction had 4 bases not matched to a gene; V was cut back by 2 bases and J by 2 bases. The DNA of the CDR3 is TGTGCCAGCAGCTTAACTAGCGGGGTATACACAGATACGCAGTATTTT. Translating it yields CASSLTSGVYTDTQYF. The variable domain in full, with the rest retrieved from reference TRBV7-2 and TRBJ2-3, is GAGVSQSPSNKVTEKGKDVELRCDPISGHTALYWYRQSLGQGLEFLIYFQGNSAPDKSGLPSDRFSAERTGGSVSTLTIQRTQQEDSAVYLCASSLTSGVYTDTQYFGPGTRLTVL.

In regard to this clonotype: With a much larger clone just one base away, this may be a read error. This chain links TRBV7-9 with TRBJ1-1, with D perhaps matching TRBD1 (5 bases). The germline gives CDR1 SEHNR, CDR2 FQNEAQ (reference sequence). V lost 7 bases and J 1 base, leaving 10 bases between the germline ends. This CDR3 has 13 residues. The CDR3 DNA reads TGTGCCAGCACTCCGGGGCAGAACACTGAAGCTTTCTTT. It specifies CASTPGQNTEAFF.

Only a few counts were recorded for this clonotype. The chain combines TRBV10-3 with TRBJ2-2, with TRBD1 identical over 9 bases. The CDR3 extends over 14 amino acids. V gave up 3 bases and J gave up 7 bases; unmatched junction bases: 3. The germline gives CDR1 ENHRY, CDR2 SYGVKD. CDR3 amino acids: CAISDGDRDGELFF. Here the CDR3 DNA reads TGTGCCATCAGTGATGGGGACAGGGACGGGGAGCTGTTTTTT.

This clonotype was found many times. The CDR3: CASSFLPIVAEAFF. For the CDR3, the DNA is TGTGCCAGCAGCTTCCTCCCTATAGTGGCTGAAGCTTTCTTT. J is TRBJ1-1 and V is TRBV7-8, with D unresolved. V lost 3 bases and J lost 6, with 14 bases in between. Germline CDR1 and CDR2: SGHVS and FQNEAQ. This CDR3 spans 14 amino acids.

In its sample, this clonotype was seen once. The genes are TRBV5-1 and TRBJ2-6; D may be TRBD1 or TRBD2 (5 bases each). Germline V lookup: CDR1 SGHRS, CDR2 YFSETQ. The CDR3 runs 18 residues. V shed 4 bases and J shed 2 bases, with 19 bases lying between them. CDR3 region: CASSQDDSLGAGANVLTF. The CDR3 coding sequence is TGCGCCAGCAGCCAAGATGATAGTCTGGGGGCTGGGGCCAACGTCCTGACTTTC.

The J gene is TRBJ2-2, the V gene TRBV6-6, with 7 bases lining up with TRBD1. Unmatched junction bases numbered 2, after V lost 0 bases and J lost 4 bases. Germline lookup yields CDR1 MNHNY and CDR2 SVGAGI (reference sequence). The CDR3 spans 15 residues. The CDR3 nucleotides are TGTGCCAGCAGTTACTCCGGGACAGCCACCGGGGAGCTGTTTTTT. Protein: CASSYSGTATGELFF.

This clonotype was observed a handful of times. The genes are TRBV2 and TRBJ2-3; D remains ambiguous. V shed 3 bases and J shed 3 bases, with 4 bases lying between them. The CDR3 spans 12 residues. The V gene's germline CDR1 is SNHLY and CDR2 FYNNEI. The CDR3 nucleotides read TGTGCCAGCAGTGAGCTTACAGATACGCAGTATTTT. It translates to CASSELTDTQYF.

This chain connects TRBV29-1 to TRBJ2-5; D might be TRBD1 (6 bases). V lost 8 bases, J lost 2 bases, and 12 bases lay in between. CDR1 is SQVTM, CDR2 ANQGSEA, per germline. The CDR3 has 12 residues. The DNA of the CDR3 is TGCAGCTCCCGACAGGCACAAGAGACCCAGTACTTC. It encodes CSSRQAQETQYF.

CDR3 coding DNA: TGTGCCAGCAGCGGGCCAGGGGGCGATCAGCCCCAGCATTTT. Its protein is CASSGPGGDQPQHF. The J gene is TRBJ1-5, the V gene TRBV7-9; 8 nucleotides agree with TRBD1. Trimming cost V 5 bases and J 5 bases; bases outside gene matches: 5. This CDR3 contains 14 residues. Germline V gene data show CDR1 as SEHNR and CDR2 as FQNEAQ (reference sequence).

This clonotype was seen at least ten times. The V and J genes are TRBV2 and TRBJ2-5, with no clear D. Trimming cost V 5 bases and J 5 bases, with 15 bases left between them. CDR1 SNHLY and CDR2 FYNNEI come from the germline V gene. The CDR3 is 14 residues long. CDR3 coding DNA: TGTGCCAGCAGTCCCCAGGTGATTCGGGAGACCCAGTACTTC. Protein: CASSPQVIRETQYF.

In regard to this clonotype: The CDR3 ends on some other residue instead of the conserved phenylalanine or tryptophan, so this is likely a read error. The chain couples TRBV29-1 to TRBJ1-1, with TRBD1 matching over 7 bases. The CDR3 has 17 amino acids. Germline CDR1 reads SQVTM; CDR2 reads ANQGSEA. Trimming cost V 3 bases and J 3 bases; bases outside gene matches: 16. This CDR3 reads CSVDSPDRRQRDTEAFI. For the CDR3, the DNA is TGCAGCGTTGATTCCCCGGACAGGCGCCAAAGAGACACTGAAGCTTTCATT.

As for this clonotype: The conserved phenylalanine or tryptophan normally closing the CDR3 is absent here, so this likely arose from a read error. The limits of the CDR3 on the DNA are not certain, so only TCRdb's listed CDR3 is given. CDR3 sequence: CASSELRS. The chain uses TRBV10-2 and TRBJ1-1. The CDR3 numbers 8 amino acids, ends counted. Germline V gene sequence: CDR1 WSHSY, CDR2 SAAADI.

This clonotype has a count of ten or more. Germline is not matched at one junction end, which may reflect a read error. The chain recombines TRBV7-3 with TRBJ1-1, with D uncertain. Looked up from germline, CDR1 is SGHTA and CDR2 is FQGTGA. The CDR3 covers 14 residues. CDR3 DNA: TGTGCCAGCAGCCTAACGTCCCTGAACACTGAAGCTTTCTTT. This encodes CASSLTSLNTEAFF.